Presented here are 32 T cell receptor beta chains from one specimen sequenced in a study of T cell responses to AZD1222 COVID-19 vaccine. The protocol was immunoSEQ multiplex PCR, while the TCRdb copy is restricted to in-frame clones and leaves out a portion. The sample includes tens of thousands of clones, roughly 90% seen only once; the top ten take roughly 4.7%. This specimen consisted of peripheral blood, obtained on day 0 of MenACWY control vaccination. The receptor set was obtained from an adult in good health.

The V and J genes are TRBV14 and TRBJ1-2; D remains ambiguous. V shed 3 bases and J shed 4 bases, with 15 bases lying between them. The CDR3 consists of 15 residues. Germline CDR1 and CDR2: SGHDN and FVKESK. As DNA, the CDR3 is TGTGCCAGCAGCCAGTTTGACGGACCAATCTATGGCTACACCTTC. Translated, it gives CASSQFDGPIYGYTF.

The chain couples TRBV28 to TRBJ1-1, with 8 bases that match TRBD1. CDR1 MDHEN and CDR2 SYDVKM come from the germline V gene. The CDR3 consists of 13 residues. V shed 5 bases and J 11 bases; nucleotides not matched to a gene: 10. The DNA of the CDR3 is TGTGCCAGCAGTCGGACAGGGCGATCAGTTGCTTTCTTT. This translates into CASSRTGRSVAFF.

The chain uses TRBV18 and TRBJ1-4; D possibly corresponds to TRBD1 (5 bases). The CDR3 contains 15 residues. V lost 5 bases and J lost 8, with 18 bases in between. Germline CDR1 is KGHSH and CDR2 is LQKENI. CDR3 loop: CASSSNPPGDEKLFF. The CDR3 DNA sequence: TGTGCCAGCTCATCAAACCCTCCGGGGGACGAAAAACTGTTTTTT. Complete variable domain (other parts from reference TRBV18 and TRBJ1-4): NAGVMQNPRHLVRRRGQEARLRCSPMKGHSHVYWYRQLPEEGLKFMVYLQKENIIDESGMPKERFSAEFPKEGPSILRIQQVVRGDSAAYFCASSSNPPGDEKLFFGSGTQLSVL.

Points on this clone: Distinct nucleotide sequences in the sample also encode this CDR3. The genes are TRBV7-2 and TRBJ1-4; D call uncertain. The CDR3 sequence is 13 residues long. The germline CDR1 and CDR2 sequences are SGHTA and FQGNSA. The germline V and J ends were trimmed by 2 bases and 5 bases, with 6 bases remaining between them. The CDR3 reads CASSLNRNEKLFF. For the CDR3, the DNA is TGTGCCAGCAGCTTAAACCGGAATGAAAAACTGTTTTTT.

The chain links TRBV11-2 to TRBJ1-1; no clear D gene. This CDR3 is 12 amino acids long. Germline V gene lookup returns CDR1 SGHAT and CDR2 FQNNGV. V gave up 0 bases and J gave up 3 bases, with 2 bases separating them. The CDR3 loop reads CASSLEYTEAFF. The CDR3 bases are TGTGCCAGCAGCTTAGAGTACACTGAAGCTTTCTTT. The full variable domain, completed using reference TRBV11-2 and TRBJ1-1, is EAGVAQSPRYKIIEKRQSVAFWCNPISGHATLYWYQQILGQGPKLLIQFQNNGVVDDSQLPKDRFSAERLKGVDSTLKIQPAKLEDSAVYLCASSLEYTEAFFGQGTRLTVV.

The chain carries TRBV6-6 and TRBJ1-1, with no clear D. The CDR3 covers 12 residues. V dropped 2 bases and J dropped 7 bases, with 8 bases sitting between them. Germline CDR1 reads MNHNY; CDR2 reads SVGAGI (reference sequence). The CDR3 DNA reads TGTGCCAGCAGTTACGGAGCGATTGAAGCTTTCTTT. Its translation is CASSYGAIEAFF.

The chain employs TRBV28 and TRBJ2-7, with a tentative D call TRBD1 (6 bases). Trimming left V 5 bases short and J 2 bases short, with 13 bases between. The V gene's germline CDR1 is MDHEN and CDR2 SYDVKM. This CDR3 contains 14 residues. The CDR3 protein is CASSTEGTPYEQYF. The CDR3 DNA is TGTGCCAGCAGTACCGAGGGGACACCCTACGAGCAGTACTTC.

The rearrangement joins TRBV12-3 or TRBV12-4 to TRBJ1-1; perhaps TRBD1 as D (5 bases). Trimming left V 5 bases short and J 1 base short, with 8 bases between. The CDR3 is 13 residues long. CDR3 sequence: CASSPGTNTEAFF. CDR3 nucleotides: TGTGCCAGCAGTCCAGGGACGAACACTGAAGCTTTCTTT.

In DNA form, the CDR3 reads TGTGCCAGCAGCCCAGGGACCGGGGGCACCATATATTTT. Amino acids: CASSPGTGGTIYF. V is TRBV7-9 and J is TRBJ1-3; possibly TRBD1 for D (5 bases). Germline V gene sequence: CDR1 SEHNR, CDR2 FQNEAQ (reference sequence). Trimming cost V 5 bases and J 9 bases, with 14 bases left between them. This CDR3 has 13 amino acids.

In DNA form, the CDR3 reads TGTGCCAGCAGTTTTAGTCGACTAGCGGGAGTACCAGATACGCAGTATTTT. Protein: CASSFSRLAGVPDTQYF. The chain employs TRBV6-2 or TRBV6-3 and TRBJ2-3; 12 positions agree with TRBD2. The trim removed 4 bases at V and 4 bases at J, leaving 9 bases unmatched. The length of the CDR3 is 17 residues. The V gene's germline CDR1 is MNHEY and CDR2 SVGEGT.

The rearrangement uses TRBV5-6 and TRBJ2-5; D unresolved. This CDR3 is 16 amino acids long. The germline gives CDR1 SGHDT, CDR2 YYEEEE. V was clipped by 3 bases and J by 2 bases, with 17 bases between them. The CDR3 reads CASSSYALWGQETQYF. The CDR3 DNA reads TGTGCCAGCAGCTCGTACGCCCTCTGGGGACAAGAGACCCAGTACTTC.

The J gene is TRBJ1-2, the V gene TRBV23-1; a possible D gene is TRBD1 (5 bases). TRBV23-1 is an open reading frame, and its role is uncertain. There are 14 residues in the CDR3. The V gene lost 1 base and the J gene lost 7 bases, with 13 bases spanning the gap. CDR3 bases: TGCGCCAGCAGTCAATTATGGGGGAAAAGTGGCTACACCTTC. Amino acid sequence: CASSQLWGKSGYTF.

The chain recombines TRBV28 with TRBJ1-1; D gene unclear. Between the trimmed V and J ends, which lost 3 bases and 11 bases, there was a span of 13 bases. CDR3 length equals 12 residues. Per the germline V gene, CDR1 is MDHEN and CDR2 is SYDVKM. CDR3 loop: CASSFQPEEAFF. CDR3 coding DNA: TGTGCCAGCAGTTTTCAGCCAGAAGAGGCTTTCTTT.

V gene TRBV29-1 combines with J gene TRBJ2-7; D not certain. The germline V gene has CDR1 SQVTM and CDR2 ANQGSEA. This CDR3 is 10 amino acids long. Trimming pared 0 bases from V and 4 bases from J, leaving 1 base between. CDR3 region: CSVEDYEQYF. The CDR3 region has the DNA TGCAGCGTTGAAGATTACGAGCAGTACTTC.

This rearrangement joins TRBV6-5 to TRBJ1-4; 8 bases match TRBD1. This CDR3 has 13 residues. CDR1 is MNHEY and CDR2 is SVGAGI in the germline V gene. V lost 8 bases and J lost 8; bases outside the gene matches: 7. CDR3 sequence (DNA): TGTGCCAGCCGTCAGGGGGCCGGCGAAAAACTGTTTTTT. Its translation: CASRQGAGEKLFF.

The CDR3 region has the DNA TGTGCCAGCAGTCTAGCAGATACGCAGTATTTT. Translated: CASSLADTQYF. The chain has TRBV6-5 and TRBJ2-3; no reliable D call. With 5 bases removed from V and 4 bases from J, the gap between germline ends came to 4 bases. Germline CDR1 MNHEY, CDR2 SVGAGI. This CDR3 has 11 residues.

CDR3 region: CASSLSVGLAGGRGYEQYF. Here the CDR3 DNA reads TGTGCCAGCAGTTTATCGGTGGGGCTAGCGGGAGGAAGGGGGTACGAGCAGTACTTC. The V call is TRBV27, the J call TRBJ2-7; 11 nucleotides agree with TRBD2. In germline, CDR1 is MNHEY, CDR2 SMNVEV (reference sequence). This CDR3 spans 19 amino acids. V dropped 0 bases and J dropped 4; count of bases not matched to a gene: 14.

This chain connects TRBV7-8 to TRBJ1-1; maybe TRBD1 (6 bases). The CDR3 sequence is 14 residues long. The V end was cut by 3 bases, the J end by 3 bases, with 11 bases between. Germline V gene lookup returns CDR1 SGHVS and CDR2 FQNEAQ. The CDR3 sequence is CASSFDRSYTEAFF. CDR3 nucleotides: TGTGCCAGCAGCTTTGACAGGTCTTACACTGAAGCTTTCTTT.

This clone was detected only once. The chain employs TRBV19 and TRBJ2-1; unclear D gene. The V end lost 1 base, the J end lost 6 bases, and 10 bases lay between the germline ends. This CDR3 has 14 residues. Germline loops: CDR1 LNHDA, CDR2 SQIVND (reference sequence). DNA for the CDR3: TGTGCCAGTAGTATAGGGTGGCGGCCCAATGAGCAGTTCTTC. It specifies CASSIGWRPNEQFF.

In the case of this clone: Other DNA sequences in this sample translate to the same CDR3. This rearrangement joins TRBV19 to TRBJ2-7; tentative D call: TRBD1 (6 bases). The CDR3 runs 13 residues. Trimming stripped 6 bases from V and 2 bases from J, with 11 bases between. The germline V gene has CDR1 LNHDA and CDR2 SQIVND (reference sequence). Written as DNA, the CDR3 is TGTGCCAGTAGCACAGGGCTCGCCTACGAGCAGTACTTC. Its translation: CASSTGLAYEQYF.

This clone has a handful of counts. The chain recombines TRBV2 with TRBJ2-1; 8 bases are shared with TRBD1. Germline V gene sequence: CDR1 SNHLY, CDR2 FYNNEI. The CDR3 is made up of 14 amino acids. The ends lost 4 bases at V and 3 bases at J; junction bases unmatched: 2. The CDR3 is CASSGTGIYNEQFF. CDR3 nucleotides: TGTGCCAGCAGTGGGACAGGGATCTACAATGAGCAGTTCTTC.

The CDR3 region has the DNA TGTGCCATCCGAATCGGGGCCCCCTTTAGCTCTGGAAACACCATATATTTT. Translated: CAIRIGAPFSSGNTIYF. The J gene is TRBJ1-3, the V gene TRBV21-1. TRBV21-1 is a recognized pseudogene. The CDR3 extends over 17 amino acids.

The chain has TRBV7-9 and TRBJ2-7; tentatively, D is TRBD1 (6 bases). Trimming removed 4 bases from V and 0 bases from J, with 13 bases in between. CDR3 length: 15 residues. The V gene's germline CDR1 is SEHNR and CDR2 FQNEAQ (reference sequence). This CDR3 reads CASSYNRASSYEQYF. Written as DNA, the CDR3 is TGTGCCAGCAGCTATAACAGGGCTAGCTCCTACGAGCAGTACTTC.

This clone occurred once. The V call is TRBV29-1, the J call TRBJ1-1; D is unresolved. This CDR3 is 11 amino acids long. Germline V gene data show CDR1 as SQVTM and CDR2 as ANQGSEA. Trimming shortened V by 7 bases and J by 6 bases, and 12 bases separated the two germline ends. The CDR3 coding sequence is TGCAGCGCGGAGTCGGTTTCTGAAGCTTTCTTT. It yields the protein CSAESVSEAFF.

The V call is TRBV5-1, the J call TRBJ2-1; a possible D gene is TRBD1 (6 bases). Germline V gene lookup returns CDR1 SGHRS and CDR2 YFSETQ. Trimming removed 4 bases at V and 5 bases at J, with 10 bases between. The CDR3 is 13 residues long. The CDR3 bases are TGCGCCAGCAGCCTGACAGGAAACAATGAGCAGTTCTTC. Protein product: CASSLTGNNEQFF. Using reference TRBV5-1 and TRBJ2-1 for the parts outside the CDR3, the full variable domain is KAGVTQTPRYLIKTRGQQVTLSCSPISGHRSVSWYQQTPGQGLQFLFEYFSETQRNKGNFPGRFSGRQFSNSRSEMNVSTLELGDSALYLCASSLTGNNEQFFGPGTRLTVL.

The chain has TRBV30 and TRBJ1-5; 7 bases fit TRBD1. The CDR3 length is 13 residues. With 8 bases clipped from V and 2 bases from J, the junction kept 6 bases outside the gene matches. Germline V lookup: CDR1 GTSNPN, CDR2 SVGIG (reference sequence). CDR3 region: CATSQGGNQPQHF. The DNA for the CDR3 is TGTGCCACCTCCCAGGGGGGCAATCAGCCCCAGCATTTT.

The rearrangement joins TRBV6-2 or TRBV6-3 to TRBJ1-2, with 8 bases that match TRBD1. This CDR3 comprises 16 residues. CDR1 and CDR2 from the germline V gene are MNHEY and SVGEGT. J was trimmed by 3 bases and V by 6 bases; bases with no gene match: 12. The CDR3 reads CASSPYPGGAYYGYTF. The CDR3 DNA follows: TGTGCCAGCAGCCCCTACCCAGGGGGCGCTTACTATGGCTACACCTTC.

This clone has a single count. This chain uses TRBV4-3 with TRBJ2-7; 7 bases are shared with TRBD2. V shed 2 bases and J 4 bases; nucleotides not matched to a gene: 8. CDR3 length equals 15 residues. Germline V gene data show CDR1 as LGHNA and CDR2 as YSLEER. CDR3: CASSQSGGRLYEQYF. In DNA, the CDR3 is TGCGCCAGCAGCCAAAGCGGCGGGAGACTTTACGAGCAGTACTTC.

This rearrangement joins TRBV28 to TRBJ2-7; 7 bases map to TRBD1. The ends lost 6 bases at V and 2 bases at J; junction bases unmatched: 7. CDR3 length: 14 residues. The germline V gene has CDR1 MDHEN and CDR2 SYDVKM. The DNA of the CDR3 is TGTGCCAGCAGCCCCCTACAGGGGCCCTACGAGCAGTACTTC. Amino acid sequence: CASSPLQGPYEQYF.

V and J are TRBV11-2 and TRBJ1-4; D might be TRBD1 (5 bases). V was shortened by 0 bases and J by 8 bases, with 13 bases between the two germline ends. Germline assignment: CDR1 SGHAT and CDR2 FQNNGV. The CDR3 runs 15 residues. The CDR3, as DNA: TGTGCCAGCAGCTTAGATGTCCTGGGGGGGGAAAAACTGTTTTTT. Protein sequence: CASSLDVLGGEKLFF.

The CDR3 here is CAWSLMTAYEQYF. The CDR3 bases are TGTGCCTGGAGTCTGATGACAGCCTACGAGCAGTACTTC. The chain is built from TRBV30 and TRBJ2-7; possible D gene TRBD1, 5 bases. V was shortened by 2 bases and J by 2 bases, with 10 bases between the two germline ends. This CDR3 has 13 amino acids. In germline, CDR1 is GTSNPN, CDR2 SVGIG (reference sequence).

This chain uses TRBV18 with TRBJ2-1; 8 bases fit TRBD2. Germline V gene sequence: CDR1 KGHSH, CDR2 LQKENI. The CDR3 is 14 amino acids. V trimming: 3 bases; J trimming: 10 bases; junction bases outside the gene matches: 8. Here the CDR3 reads CASSPIVLAAEQFF. In DNA form, the CDR3 reads TGTGCCAGCTCACCTATAGTACTAGCGGCGGAGCAGTTCTTC.